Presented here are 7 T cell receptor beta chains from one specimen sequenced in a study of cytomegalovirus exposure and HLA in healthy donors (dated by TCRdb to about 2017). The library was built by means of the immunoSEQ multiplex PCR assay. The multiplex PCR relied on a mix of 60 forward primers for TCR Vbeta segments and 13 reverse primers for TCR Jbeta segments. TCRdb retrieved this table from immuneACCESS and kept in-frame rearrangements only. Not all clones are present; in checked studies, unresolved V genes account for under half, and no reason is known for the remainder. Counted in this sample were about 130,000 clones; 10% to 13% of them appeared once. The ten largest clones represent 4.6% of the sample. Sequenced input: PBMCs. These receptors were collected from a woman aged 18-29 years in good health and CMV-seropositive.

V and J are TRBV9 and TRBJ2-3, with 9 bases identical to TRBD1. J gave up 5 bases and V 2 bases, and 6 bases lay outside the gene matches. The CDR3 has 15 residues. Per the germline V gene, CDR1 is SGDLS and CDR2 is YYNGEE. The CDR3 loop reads CASSVRGQGKDTQYF. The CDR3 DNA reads TGTGCCAGCAGCGTTCGCGGACAGGGGAAAGATACGCAGTATTTT.

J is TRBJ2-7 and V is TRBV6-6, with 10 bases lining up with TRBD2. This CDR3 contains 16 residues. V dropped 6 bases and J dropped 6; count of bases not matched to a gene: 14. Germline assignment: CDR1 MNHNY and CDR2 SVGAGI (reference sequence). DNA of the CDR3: TGTGCCAGCAGCATCAGTCTAGCGGGAGTTCTTTGCGAGCAGTACTTC. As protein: CASSISLAGVLCEQYF.

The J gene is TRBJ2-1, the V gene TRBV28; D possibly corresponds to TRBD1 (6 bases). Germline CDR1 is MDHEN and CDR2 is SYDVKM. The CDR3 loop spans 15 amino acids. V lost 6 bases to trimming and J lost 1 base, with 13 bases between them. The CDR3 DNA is TGTGCCAGCAGCTCCGTGGGGGCTTCCTACAATGAGCAGTTCTTC. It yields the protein CASSSVGASYNEQFF.

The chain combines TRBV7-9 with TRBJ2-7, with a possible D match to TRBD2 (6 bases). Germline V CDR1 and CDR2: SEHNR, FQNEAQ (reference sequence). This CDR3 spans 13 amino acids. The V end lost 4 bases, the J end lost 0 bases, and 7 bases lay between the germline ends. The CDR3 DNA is TGTGCCAGCAGCTCCGGGAGCTCCTACGAGCAGTACTTC. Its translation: CASSSGSSYEQYF.

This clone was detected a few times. CDR3 DNA sequence: TGTGCCAGCAGCGTAGCAGGGGGCTCATACAATGAGCAGTTCTTC. The encoded protein is CASSVAGGSYNEQFF. V usage is TRBV9 and J usage is TRBJ2-1; 8 nucleotides agree with TRBD1. V was pared by 0 bases and J by 4 bases, with 3 bases of the junction left unmatched. The CDR3 loop spans 15 amino acids. Germline loops: CDR1 SGDLS, CDR2 YYNGEE.

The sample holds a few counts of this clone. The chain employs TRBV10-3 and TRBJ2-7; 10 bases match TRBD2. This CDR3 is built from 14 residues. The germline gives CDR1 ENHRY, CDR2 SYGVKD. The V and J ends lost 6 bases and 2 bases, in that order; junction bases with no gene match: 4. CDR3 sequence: CAIRGGTSAYEQYF. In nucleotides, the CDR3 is TGTGCCATCAGGGGGGGGACTAGCGCCTACGAGCAGTACTTC.

The CDR3 region is CASSYSMRLTETQYF. The CDR3 region has the DNA TGTGCCAGCAGTTACTCGATGCGACTTACAGAGACCCAGTACTTC. V usage is TRBV6-5 and J usage is TRBJ2-5; D is unclear. The V and J ends lost 0 bases and 4 bases respectively, with 12 bases between them. The germline gives CDR1 MNHEY, CDR2 SVGAGI. The CDR3 has 15 amino acids.